One sample yielded the 15 T cell receptor beta chains listed below, sequenced in a study of blood T cell repertoires in COVID-19. TCRdb keeps only in-frame clones here, not all; method: immunoSEQ multiplex PCR. The table includes a few hundred thousand clones, around 82% detected once. Sequencing was carried out using PBMCs or T cells enriched from blood (not recorded which). The source is a woman between 40 and 55 years old with acute COVID-19.

The chain couples TRBV18 to TRBJ1-2; the D gene is possibly TRBD1 (6 bases). CDR3 length: 17 residues. Between the trimmed V and J ends, which lost 6 bases and 5 bases, there was a span of 25 bases. The germline V gene encodes CDR1 KGHSH and CDR2 LQKENI. Written as DNA, the CDR3 is TGTGCCAGCTCGGACCAGGGAAAAGACAGGAACCTATATGGCTACACCTTC. It specifies CASSDQGKDRNLYGYTF.

This chain links TRBV6-6 with TRBJ2-3, with D possibly TRBD2 on 6 matching bases. From germline, CDR1 is MNHNY and CDR2 SVGAGI (reference sequence). This CDR3 region has 16 residues. Trimming removed 2 bases at V and 0 bases at J, with 12 bases between. The DNA for the CDR3 is TGTGCCAGCAGTTACATGATCGGGGGAAGCACAGATACGCAGTATTTT. It specifies CASSYMIGGSTDTQYF.

The chain is built from TRBV29-1 and TRBJ1-2; TRBD1 aligns across 10 bases. This CDR3 has 15 residues. J lost 7 bases, V lost 4 bases, and 12 bases had no gene match. In germline, CDR1 is SQVTM, CDR2 ANQGSEA. The CDR3 sequence is CSVVQGQGRYGGYTF. The DNA of the CDR3 is TGCAGCGTTGTTCAGGGACAGGGGAGGTACGGTGGCTACACCTTC.

CDR3 loop: CAWGQGGYNSPLHF. DNA of the CDR3: TGTGCCTGGGGACAGGGAGGCTATAATTCACCCCTCCACTTT. The chain carries TRBV30 and TRBJ1-6; TRBD1 agrees at 8 bases. There are 14 residues in the CDR3. CDR1 and CDR2 from the germline V gene are GTSNPN and SVGIG (reference sequence). The V segment lost 5 bases and the J segment 3 bases; nucleotides outside the gene matches: 3.

The chain employs TRBV15 and TRBJ1-5; TRBD1 matches 7 bases. The CDR3 totals 12 residues. V was clipped by 9 bases and J by 4 bases; unmatched bases: 3. Germline CDR1 LNHNV, CDR2 YYDKDF (reference sequence). The CDR3 DNA is TGTGCCACTGCGACAGGGAATCAGCCCCAGCATTTT. This codes for CATATGNQPQHF.

This clone was picked up a small number of times. The V call is TRBV19, the J call TRBJ1-1, with D unclear. Germline V gene sequence: CDR1 LNHDA, CDR2 SQIVND (reference sequence). This CDR3 comprises 14 residues. The V and J ends lost 3 bases and 0 bases respectively, with 8 bases between them. The CDR3 loop reads CASSITGLNTEAFF. The CDR3, as DNA: TGTGCCAGTAGTATTACGGGGTTGAACACTGAAGCTTTCTTT.

CDR3 protein: CASSLGLAPDTQYF. CDR3 coding DNA: TGTGCCAGCAGCTTGGGACTAGCACCAGATACGCAGTATTTT. The V and J genes are TRBV5-4 and TRBJ2-3, with 7 nucleotides matching TRBD2. The trim removed 0 bases at V and 4 bases at J, leaving 2 bases unmatched. The CDR3 spans 14 residues. Germline CDR1 SGHNT, CDR2 YYREEE (reference sequence).

This clone was observed a few times. The genes are TRBV7-2 and TRBJ2-3, with D tentatively TRBD2 (5 bases). The V end lost 7 bases, the J end lost 0 bases, and 11 bases lay between the germline ends. The CDR3 loop spans 14 amino acids. CDR1 SGHTA and CDR2 FQGNSA come from the germline V gene. The CDR3: CASTFGVSTDTQYF. For the CDR3, the DNA is TGTGCCAGCACCTTCGGGGTTAGCACAGATACGCAGTATTTT.

This clone is a singleton in its sample. The J gene is TRBJ1-4, the V gene TRBV7-9; perhaps TRBD1 as D (5 bases). The CDR3 consists of 15 residues. CDR1 SEHNR and CDR2 FQNEAQ come from the germline V gene (reference sequence). The V end lost 4 bases, the J end lost 8 bases, and 17 bases lay between the germline ends. In DNA, the CDR3 is TGTGCCAGCAGCTATGGGGGACTACTAGGGGAAAAACTGTTTTTT. Translation gives CASSYGGLLGEKLFF.

This chain links TRBV5-6 with TRBJ1-2; D not certain. The CDR3 contains 13 residues. V was clipped by 4 bases and J by 7 bases, with 14 bases between them. Germline assignment: CDR1 SGHDT and CDR2 YYEEEE. The CDR3 DNA reads as TGTGCCAGCAGCCCGCCGTACTCCGTTGGCTACACCTTC. Protein product: CASSPPYSVGYTF.

The CDR3 DNA reads TGTGCCAGCAGCTTAGATACAGGGACGCAGGCTTTCTTT. This sequence encodes CASSLDTGTQAFF. The chain joins TRBV7-2 to TRBJ1-1; possibly TRBD1 for D (6 bases). Between the trimmed V and J ends, which lost 1 base and 11 bases, there was a span of 14 bases. Germline values: CDR1 SGHTA, CDR2 FQGNSA. The CDR3 has 13 amino acids.

The J gene is TRBJ2-7, the V gene TRBV30, with D unclear. The CDR3 extends over 13 amino acids. Germline assignment: CDR1 GTSNPN and CDR2 SVGIG (reference sequence). Trimming took off 2 bases at V and 5 bases at J, with 13 bases between the two ends. The CDR3 sequence: CAWSPTPVHEQYF. Here the CDR3 DNA reads TGTGCCTGGAGTCCCACGCCAGTGCACGAGCAGTACTTC. The full variable domain, completed using reference TRBV30 and TRBJ2-7, is SQTIHQWPATLVQPVGSPLSLECTVEGTSNPNLYWYRQAAGRGLQLLFYSVGIGQISSEVPQNLSASRPQDRQFILSSKKLLLSDSGFYLCAWSPTPVHEQYFGPGTRLTVT.

This chain connects TRBV25-1 to TRBJ2-5, with a possible D match to TRBD1 (5 bases). With 2 bases removed from V and 0 bases from J, the gap between germline ends came to 10 bases. CDR1 MGHDK and CDR2 SYGVNS come from the germline V gene. This CDR3 comprises 15 residues. CDR3 residues: CASSEQTEYQETQYF. Written as DNA, the CDR3 is TGTGCCAGCAGTGAACAGACAGAGTACCAAGAGACCCAGTACTTC.

Only one count was recorded for this clone. The chain couples TRBV5-6 to TRBJ2-1; TRBD1 matches at 8 bases. The ends lost 0 bases at V and 4 bases at J; junction bases unmatched: 3. The CDR3 consists of 15 residues. In germline, CDR1 is SGHDT, CDR2 YYEEEE. Here the CDR3 DNA reads TGTGCCAGCAGCTTGGGGACAGGGAGTTACAATGAGCAGTTCTTC. It yields the protein CASSLGTGSYNEQFF.

The chain uses TRBV5-4 and TRBJ2-5, with a possible D match to TRBD2 (6 bases). V lost 0 bases and J 9 bases, leaving 12 bases between the germline ends. The CDR3 extends over 13 amino acids. Germline CDR1 is SGHNT and CDR2 is YYREEE (reference sequence). The CDR3 nucleotides are TGTGCCAGCAGCTTGGGCAGCGGGCGAGCCCAGTACTTC. Residues: CASSLGSGRAQYF.